Below, 13 T cell receptor beta chains from the same sample are listed, as sequenced in a study of cytomegalovirus exposure and HLA in healthy donors. PCR employed 60 Vbeta and 13 Jbeta primers. Libraries were prepared by immunoSEQ multiplex PCR; TCRdb keeps only in-frame clonotypes and omits some of them. The sample holds 170,000 or so clones, 84% seen once. The specimen was PBMCs. The receptor set was obtained from a girl aged 5 to 17 in good health and CMV-seropositive.

A single count supports this clone. The V call is TRBV15, the J call TRBJ1-1, with D perhaps matching TRBD1 (5 bases). Looked up from germline, CDR1 is LNHNV and CDR2 is YYDKDF (reference sequence). V shed 4 bases and J shed 5 bases, with 20 bases lying between them. This CDR3 comprises 16 residues. The CDR3 DNA sequence: TGTGCCACCAGCACCCTGGAGCAGGGAGGAGTTACTGAAGCTTTCTTT. Translated, it gives CATSTLEQGGVTEAFF.

The chain combines TRBV9 with TRBJ1-3; weak D call: TRBD1 (5 bases). CDR1 is SGDLS and CDR2 is YYNGEE in the germline V gene. V lost 3 bases and J lost 4, with 14 bases in between. The CDR3 is 15 residues long. CDR3 DNA sequence: TGTGCCAGCAGCGCCCCCGGGGGGTCCGGAAACACCATATATTTT. It is translated as CASSAPGGSGNTIYF. Drawing the rest from reference TRBV9 and TRBJ1-3, the complete variable domain is DSGVTQTPKHLITATGQRVTLRCSPRSGDLSVYWYQQSLDQGLQFLIQYYNGEERAKGNILERFSAQQFPDLHSELNLSSLELGDSALYFCASSAPGGSGNTIYFGEGSWLTVV.

This clone was observed a single time. Here the CDR3 DNA reads TGTGCCAGCAGTTACAAGGGAGGGAACACTGAAGCTTTCTTT. This gives the protein CASSYKGGNTEAFF. This sequence joins TRBV6-6 and TRBJ1-1; no definite D call. This CDR3 comprises 14 residues. Germline lookup yields CDR1 MNHNY and CDR2 SVGAGI (reference sequence). The V and J ends lost 2 bases and 1 base respectively, with 8 bases between them.

The chain carries TRBV2 and TRBJ2-3; TRBD1 agrees at 9 bases. Trimming at V came to 6 bases and at J to 4 bases, leaving 8 bases not matched to a gene. The length of the CDR3 is 15 residues. CDR1 is SNHLY, CDR2 FYNNEI, per germline. The CDR3 loop is CASSPTGGISDTQYF. Written as DNA, the CDR3 is TGTGCCAGCAGCCCTACAGGGGGCATATCAGATACGCAGTATTTT.

The chain joins TRBV5-1 to TRBJ2-3; D might be TRBD2 (7 bases). The CDR3 sequence is 15 residues long. CDR1 is SGHRS and CDR2 is YFSETQ in the germline V gene. The V and J ends lost 0 bases and 3 bases respectively, with 11 bases between them. Here the CDR3 reads CASSLGGGGTDTQYF. DNA for the CDR3: TGCGCCAGCAGCTTGGGAGGGGGGGGAACAGATACGCAGTATTTT. The entire variable domain, with the rest obtained from reference TRBV5-1 and TRBJ2-3, is as follows: KAGVTQTPRYLIKTRGQQVTLSCSPISGHRSVSWYQQTPGQGLQFLFEYFSETQRNKGNFPGRFSGRQFSNSRSEMNVSTLELGDSALYLCASSLGGGGTDTQYFGPGTRLTVL.

The rearrangement uses TRBV19 and TRBJ1-2; the D gene is possibly TRBD1 (5 bases). The CDR3 spans 13 residues. The V end was cut by 9 bases, the J end by 3 bases, with 14 bases between. In germline, CDR1 is LNHDA, CDR2 SQIVND (reference sequence). The CDR3 spells CASSWQGDYGYTF. CDR3 nucleotides: TGTGCCAGCTCATGGCAGGGTGACTATGGCTACACCTTC.

The chain employs TRBV2 and TRBJ2-3, with TRBD2 matching over 7 bases. Germline CDR1 is SNHLY and CDR2 is FYNNEI. The CDR3 has 14 amino acids. The V segment lost 2 bases and the J segment 2 bases; nucleotides outside the gene matches: 1. In DNA, the CDR3 is TGTGCCAGCAGTGAAAGCGGGACCACAGATACGCAGTATTTT. The encoded protein is CASSESGTTDTQYF.

The V call is TRBV10-1, the J call TRBJ2-7; a weak D match, TRBD1 (6 bases). The CDR3 loop spans 13 amino acids. From germline, CDR1 is WNHNN and CDR2 SYGVQD (reference sequence). Trimming removed 5 bases at V and 5 bases at J, with 13 bases between. CDR3 coding DNA: TGCGCCAGCAGTCTAGGACAGCGCGACGAGCAGTACTTC. As protein: CASSLGQRDEQYF.

This chain joins TRBV2 and TRBJ1-1; D perhaps matches TRBD1 (6 bases). V dropped 7 bases and J dropped 3 bases, with 12 bases sitting between them. This CDR3 has 13 amino acids. The germline V gene encodes CDR1 SNHLY and CDR2 FYNNEI. CDR3 nucleotides: TGTGCCAGCAAATGGGGGGGGCACACTGAAGCTTTCTTT. Translation: CASKWGGHTEAFF.

This rearrangement joins TRBV18 to TRBJ2-6; TRBD1 matches 9 bases. Germline V gives CDR1 KGHSH, CDR2 LQKENI. The CDR3 sequence is 15 residues long. With V trimmed by 4 bases and J by 2 bases, 0 bases remained unmatched. CDR3 in amino acids: CASSRQGAGANVLTF. For the CDR3, the DNA is TGTGCCAGCTCACGACAGGGGGCTGGGGCCAACGTCCTGACTTTC.

The V gene is TRBV4-1, the J gene TRBJ1-1; 11 bases line up with TRBD1. The germline V gene encodes CDR1 MGHRA and CDR2 YSYEKL. The CDR3 is 16 residues long. V lost 3 bases to trimming and J lost 3 bases; unmatched junction nucleotides: 6. CDR3 region: CASSHGQGAGYTEAFF. The DNA for the CDR3 is TGCGCCAGCAGCCATGGACAGGGGGCTGGGTACACTGAAGCTTTCTTT.

The V call is TRBV6-6, the J call TRBJ1-2; TRBD1 matches 9 bases. From germline, CDR1 is MNHNY and CDR2 SVGAGI (reference sequence). V lost 6 bases, J lost 3 bases, and 5 bases stayed unmatched. This CDR3 comprises 14 residues. CDR3 loop: CASRSGTGHYGYTF. As DNA, the CDR3 is TGTGCCAGCAGGTCCGGGACAGGGCACTATGGCTACACCTTC.

The chain links TRBV6-1 to TRBJ1-5; TRBD1 matches 7 bases. The V and J ends lost 1 base and 3 bases, in that order; junction bases with no gene match: 9. Per germline, CDR1 MNHNS and CDR2 SASEGT. CDR3 length equals 17 residues. The CDR3 coding sequence is TGTGCCAGCAGTGAAGTGGAATACAGGGGCATCAATCAGCCCCAGCATTTT. Residues: CASSEVEYRGINQPQHF.